This T cell receptor (beta chain) was captured in a study of beta chain features in type 1 diabetes. Study outcomes and limitations: Insertions were fewer and deletions more numerous at VDJ junctions in type 1 diabetes patients.

On this clone itself: The antigen is unknown.

Germline CDR1 and CDR2: SGHAT and FQNNGV. CDR3 length: 12 residues. Trimming left V 1 base short and J 8 bases short, with 6 bases between. The study reverse transcribed the entire isolated RNA, so it sequenced expressed TCRB transcripts. Clones were sequenced by immunoSEQ multiplex PCR, and TCRdb holds only the in-frame ones, with some missing. This table holds almost 350,000 clones, less than 9.5% found once. The receptor was derived from a woman aged 18-29 years in good health. The sample consisted of central memory CD4+ T cells from blood. The chain uses TRBV11-2 and TRBJ2-1; D not resolved. CDR3 region: CASSLAVYEQFF. The DNA of the CDR3 is TGTGCCAGCAGCTTAGCTGTTTATGAGCAGTTCTTC.